The rows below give T cell receptor beta chains drawn from one sample of a study of T cells in Graves' hyperthyroidism and ophthalmopathy. TCRdb re-derived calls from the multiplex PCR reads in MiXCR, one entry per CDR3 protein. The sample records about 600,000 distinct CDR3 sequences, roughly 14% being singletons. Sequenced material: blood. Receptors originate from a woman aged 45-65 years with Graves' ophthalmopathy. CDR3s include the opening cysteine and the closing phenylalanine or tryptophan. Each record gives: V gene, clone size, D gene, J gene, CDR3 DNA, CDR3 protein. A D gene is named only where the DNA matches it firmly. Size values are once, few and many counts, or a class for expanded clones, and some rows have none.

TRBV2	few	NA	TRBJ2-3	TGTGCCAGCAGTGGCGTCATTACGGTCGAAGATACGCAGTATTTT	CASSGVITVEDTQYF
TRBV9	NA	NA	TRBJ2-5	TGTGCCAGCAGCGTTACCCCCACCTCGCTAGGGAAGTGGGGAACGCAAGAGACCCAGTACTTC	CASSVTPTSLGKWGTQETQYF
TRBV9	NA	TRBD1	TRBJ1-2	TGTGCCAGCAGCATGCGGACAGGGTCTGGCTACACCTTC	CASSMRTGSGYTF
TRBV3-1	many	NA	TRBJ2-1	TGTGCCAGCAGCCAAGAATCCAGGGTCTCCTACAATGAGCAGTTCTTC	CASSQESRVSYNEQFF
TRBV4-3	few	NA	TRBJ1-2	TGCGCCAGCAGCCAAGAATCGGGGGGCTATGGCTACACCTTC	CASSQESGGYGYTF
TRBV3-1	many	NA	TRBJ2-7	TGTGCCAGCAGCCAAGCCCCAGGGTCCTACGAGCAGTACTTC	CASSQAPGSYEQYF
TRBV6-1	few	NA	TRBJ1-1	TGTGCCAGCGCCACGACGCGGAAATGGAACACTGAAGCTTTCTTT	CASATTRKWNTEAFF
TRBV20-1	NA	TRBD2	TRBJ2-7	TGCAGTGTTCTAGCGGGAGAGTACGAGCAGTACTTC	CSVLAGEYEQYF
TRBV5-1	few	TRBD2	TRBJ2-5	TGCGCCAGCAGCTTGGGAATTCTAGCGGGAGAAGAGACCCAGTACTTC	CASSLGILAGEETQYF
TRBV6-2/TRBV6-3	many	NA	TRBJ2-2	TGTGCCACCCAGAAGTTAAGGCGCGGGGCGAGGGACACCGGGGAGCTGTTTTTT	CATQKLRRGARDTGELFF
TRBV5-4	many	NA	TRBJ2-7	TGTGCCAGCAGCCCGGAGGCAGCGGGACCCAGGGGTTACGAGCAGTACTTC	CASSPEAAGPRGYEQYF
TRBV3-1	many	NA	TRBJ1-2	TGTGCCAGCAGCCAAGATTCAAGGGCCGACTATGGCTACACCTTC	CASSQDSRADYGYTF
TRBV29-1	many	NA	TRBJ1-1	TGCAGCGTATTGCAGGGGAACACTGAAGCTTTCTTT	CSVLQGNTEAFF
TRBV6-2/TRBV6-3	many	NA	TRBJ2-5	TGTGCCAGCAGTTATTTCGTGGGGGATCAAGAGACCCAGTACTTC	CASSYFVGDQETQYF
TRBV6-5	few	NA	TRBJ1-5	TGTGCCAGCAGTTACGGCGGGCTGAATAGCAATCAGCCCCAGCATTTT	CASSYGGLNSNQPQHF
TRBV28	many	TRBD2	TRBJ2-7	TGTGCCAGCAGTTTTACGGCCCAGACTAGCGGGAGCTACGAGCAGTACTTC	CASSFTAQTSGSYEQYF
TRBV6-5	NA	TRBD1	TRBJ2-3	TGTGCCAGCAGTTACGGGACAGGGGGCTGGTCAGATACGCAGTATTTT	CASSYGTGGWSDTQYF
TRBV28	NA	NA	TRBJ2-2	TGTGCCAGCAGTACGACACTGAGCACCGGGGAGCTGTTTTTT	CASSTTLSTGELFF
TRBV2	many	TRBD2	TRBJ2-3	TGTGCCAGGAAGACAAGCCCGGCTAGCGGGTTGGGCGCAGATACGCAGTATTTT	CARKTSPASGLGADTQYF
TRBV3-1	many	NA	TRBJ2-7	TGTGCCAGCAGCCAAGGCCAGGACGCCTACGAGCAGTACTTC	CASSQGQDAYEQYF
TRBV20-1	few	TRBD1	TRBJ2-2	TGCAGTGCTATACCGGGACAGGGGGCGGCCGGGGAGCTGTTTTTT	CSAIPGQGAAGELFF
TRBV24-1	few	NA	TRBJ2-1	TGTGCCACCAGTGATTTGGTAGACAGAGATTACAATGAGCAGTTCTTC	CATSDLVDRDYNEQFF
TRBV27	many	NA	TRBJ2-7	TGTGCCAGCCCGTTGCAGACGACCCACCCCTACGAGCAGTACTTC	CASPLQTTHPYEQYF
TRBV18	few	NA	TRBJ1-2	TGTGCCAGCTCACCATCGACAGTCTTGGACGGCTACACCTTC	CASSPSTVLDGYTF
TRBV7-2	many	NA	TRBJ2-1	TGTGCCAGCAAGCTAGCAGGTGAATACAATGAGCAGTTCTTC	CASKLAGEYNEQFF
TRBV4-1	few	TRBD2	TRBJ2-1	TGCGCCAGCAGCCAGGGGGAACCGGGACTAGCGGGAGTAAGTGAGCAGTTCTTC	CASSQGEPGLAGVSEQFF
TRBV19	NA	TRBD2	TRBJ2-2	TGTGCCAGTACCTCGGCTAGCGGGAGGGTCGGGGGGCTGTTTTTT	CASTSASGRVGGLFF
TRBV6-1	NA	TRBD2	TRBJ2-5	TGTGCCAGCAGGGATAGCGGGAGGGCCTCGCCCCAAGAGACCCAGTACTTC	CASRDSGRASPQETQYF
TRBV5-1	NA	TRBD2	TRBJ2-5	TGCGCCAGCAGCCAAGCTAGCGGGAGGCAAGAGACCCAGTACTTC	CASSQASGRQETQYF
TRBV5-5	many	NA	TRBJ2-7	TGTGCCAGCAGCTTGGTGGAGGGACTCCTAACCTACGAGCAGTACTTC	CASSLVEGLLTYEQYF
TRBV4-2	few	TRBD1	TRBJ1-3	TGTGCCAGCAGCCTGGGGACAGGGGGCGATTCTGGAAACACCATATATTTT	CASSLGTGGDSGNTIYF
TRBV7-9	many	NA	TRBJ2-1	TGTGCCAGCAGTCTTAGGGCCAATGAGCAGTTCTTC	CASSLRANEQFF
TRBV27	many	TRBD2	TRBJ2-7	TGTGCCAGCAGTATGACTAGCGGGGGATACGAGCAGTACTTC	CASSMTSGGYEQYF
TRBV6-5	many	NA	TRBJ1-1	TGTGCCAGCAGTTACTCGGGGGTCCGCTTAGGAGCTTTCTTT	CASSYSGVRLGAFF
TRBV24-1	NA	NA	TRBJ2-1	TGTGCCACCAGTGCTAGCTCCTACAATGAGCAGTTCTTC	CATSASSYNEQFF
TRBV20-1	NA	TRBD1	TRBJ2-7	TGCAGTGCTACTGGGACAGGGGCTTCCTACGAGCAGTACTTC	CSATGTGASYEQYF
TRBV5-1	many	TRBD2	TRBJ2-7	TGCGCCAGCAGCTACGGACTAGCGGGAGGCCACGAGCAGTACTTC	CASSYGLAGGHEQYF
TRBV24-1	few	TRBD1	TRBJ2-2	TGTGCCACCAGTGATTCGGAGACAGGGTCTATCACCGGGGAGCTGTTTTTT	CATSDSETGSITGELFF
TRBV5-1	NA	NA	TRBJ2-2	TGCGCCAGCAGCTTGGTAGGGGCGAACACCGGGGAGCTGTTTTTT	CASSLVGANTGELFF
TRBV10-3	few	NA	TRBJ1-5	TGTGCCATCAAAGAAAATCAGCCCCAGCATTTT	CAIKENQPQHF
TRBV11-2	many	NA	TRBJ1-2	TGTGCCAGCAGCTTAACAGTCCCCCAGGGCCCTATTAACTATGGCTACACCTTC	CASSLTVPQGPINYGYTF
TRBV27	few	NA	TRBJ2-7	TGTGCCAGCTCCCGAGTTCTCGGGGCAGGCGACCCAAGCTCCTACGAGCAGTACTTC	CASSRVLGAGDPSSYEQYF
TRBV11-2	NA	NA	TRBJ2-1	TGTGCCAGCAGCTTAGATTACGGGTGGGGGGATGAGCAGTTCTTC	CASSLDYGWGDEQFF
TRBV7-9	few	NA	TRBJ2-6	TGTGCCAGCAGCTCAGAGGAGGGTTGGTCTGGGGCCAACGTCCTGACTTTC	CASSSEEGWSGANVLTF
TRBV6-1	few	NA	TRBJ1-2	TGTGCCAGCAGACCAACTCCCTTCAAACCTAGGGACCGAAGCTATGGCTACACCTTC	CASRPTPFKPRDRSYGYTF
TRBV5-1	many	NA	TRBJ1-1	TGCGCCAGCAGCTTGGCCGGTCGGGGTGGCACTGAAGCTTTCTTT	CASSLAGRGGTEAFF
TRBV13	many	NA	TRBJ2-7	TGTGCCAGCAGCTTAGTGGGAGCCTCGGGAGTCGACGAGCAGTACTTC	CASSLVGASGVDEQYF
TRBV7-8	NA	TRBD1	TRBJ2-2	TGTGCCAGCAGCTTGGGGGACAGGGGGCGTCGAAGCACCGGGGAGCTGTTTTTT	CASSLGDRGRRSTGELFF
TRBV7-7	few	NA	TRBJ2-2	TGTGCTAGCAGCCCGTCCGGGACCTCGAACACCGGGGAGCTGTTTTTT	CASSPSGTSNTGELFF
TRBV9	few	NA	TRBJ2-1	TGTGCCAGCAGCGTAGTGAGCGGATCCACCGGGAATGAGCAGTTCTTC	CASSVVSGSTGNEQFF